This entry features one T cell receptor beta chain sequence. These data come from a study of control samples from healthy donors and cancer patients. Clones were sequenced by immunoSEQ multiplex PCR, and TCRdb holds only the in-frame ones, with some missing. The repertoire holds around 82,000 clones, with roughly 90% as singletons. Germline values: CDR1 SEHNR, CDR2 FQNEAQ (reference sequence). Trimming stripped 4 bases from V and 4 bases from J, with 10 bases between. The CDR3 contains 13 residues. The chain carries TRBV7-9 and TRBJ1-1, with unresolved D. The material sequenced was blood. This TCR derives from a man in his fifties or sixties in good health. The CDR3 loop is CASSSVGRTEAFF. The CDR3 coding sequence is TGTGCCAGCAGCTCCGTCGGCCGCACTGAAGCTTTCTTT.